Below, 30 T cell receptor beta chains from the same sample are listed, as sequenced in a study of identical twins. Using its own MiXCR run on the 5' RACE reads, TCRdb lists one record per CDR3 protein. The sample shows 500,000 to 650,000 distinct CDR3 sequences, roughly 7.2% of them seen only once. Separately, the same data were catalogued under a study of yellow fever vaccine responses in identical twins.

Sequenced material: PBMCs. The receptor set was obtained from a young woman in good health.

The table lists this clonotype with many counts. The DNA of the CDR3 is TGTGCCAGCAGCTTGGGGGTGGCAGTCTCCTACGAGCAGTACGTC. Amino acids: CASSLGVAVSYEQYV. The chain combines TRBV5-5 with TRBJ2-7; D gene ambiguous. The CDR3 has 15 amino acids. Trimming cost V 0 bases and J 0 bases, with 10 bases left between them. Looked up from germline, CDR1 is SGHKS and CDR2 is YYEKEE (reference sequence).

This clonotype was observed a handful of times. This chain connects TRBV2 to TRBJ1-1; D not certain. With 3 bases removed from V and 3 bases from J, the gap between germline ends came to 2 bases. Germline CDR1 and CDR2: SNHLY and FYNNEI. This CDR3 region has 11 residues. The CDR3 loop reads CASSDDTEAFF. The CDR3 nucleotides are TGTGCCAGCAGTGACGACACTGAAGCTTTCTTT. The full variable domain, its missing parts supplied by reference TRBV2 and TRBJ1-1, is EPEVTQTPSHQVTQMGQEVILRCVPISNHLYFYWYRQILGQKVEFLVSFYNNEISEKSEIFDDQFSVERPDGSNFTLKIRSTKLEDSAMYFCASSDDTEAFFGQGTRLTVV.

V and J are TRBV2 and TRBJ2-1; the D gene is possibly TRBD1 (6 bases). In germline, CDR1 is SNHLY, CDR2 FYNNEI. The CDR3 length is 16 residues. Trimming took off 11 bases at V and 8 bases at J, with 28 bases between the two ends. The CDR3 nucleotides are TGTGCCTTAGGCGTATGGTCCCCCGGGACAAATGATGAGCAGTTCTTC. This sequence encodes CALGVWSPGTNDEQFF. The entire variable domain, with the rest obtained from reference TRBV2 and TRBJ2-1, is as follows: EPEVTQTPSHQVTQMGQEVILRCVPISNHLYFYWYRQILGQKVEFLVSFYNNEISEKSEIFDDQFSVERPDGSNFTLKIRSTKLEDSAMYFCALGVWSPGTNDEQFFGPGTRLTVL.

This clonotype was counted many times. The chain links TRBV5-1 to TRBJ2-1; 7 bases line up with TRBD2. J was trimmed by 4 bases and V by 7 bases; bases with no gene match: 11. Germline CDR1 is SGHRS and CDR2 is YFSETQ. The CDR3 is 15 amino acids. The CDR3 coding sequence is TGCGCCAGCGGCCTCTCCCGCGGGAGTTACAATGAGCAGTTCTTC. Residues: CASGLSRGSYNEQFF.

In this sample, this clonotype turned up many times. The J gene is TRBJ1-3, the V gene TRBV27; no reliable D call. Germline V gives CDR1 MNHEY, CDR2 SMNVEV (reference sequence). The germline V and J ends were trimmed by 5 bases and 0 bases, with 8 bases remaining between them. This CDR3 spans 14 amino acids. The CDR3 DNA reads TGTGCCAGCAGTACGTCAAACTCTGGAAACACCATATATTTT. Protein: CASSTSNSGNTIYF.

This clonotype was observed many times. This rearrangement joins TRBV28 to TRBJ2-7, with TRBD1 as a possible D gene (5 bases). The CDR3 has 14 amino acids. Trimming removed 5 bases at V and 2 bases at J, with 13 bases between. Germline V gives CDR1 MDHEN, CDR2 SYDVKM. The CDR3 reads CASSPTGVPYEQYV. CDR3 nucleotides: TGTGCCAGCAGTCCCACAGGTGTCCCCTACGAGCAGTACGTC.

This clonotype was seen at least ten times. Relative to the germline gene, one junction end is altered; a read error may explain this. The V gene is TRBV28, the J gene TRBJ2-7, with D perhaps matching TRBD2 (7 bases). The CDR3 extends over 14 amino acids. CDR1 and CDR2 from the germline V gene are MDHEN and SYDVKM. CDR3 amino acids: CASSLSGGAYEQYF. The CDR3 bases are TGCGCCAGCAGCTTGTCGGGGGGCGCGTACGAGCAGTACTTC.

The chain is built from TRBV5-1 and TRBJ1-4; 10 bases agree with TRBD1. The CDR3 spans 14 residues. V lost 4 bases, J lost 7 bases, and 4 bases stayed unmatched. Germline lookup yields CDR1 SGHRS and CDR2 YFSETQ. The DNA for the CDR3 is TGCGCCAGCAGCCGGGACAGGGGAAGTGAAAAACTGTTTTTT. Protein product: CASSRDRGSEKLFF.

A few counts support this clonotype. CDR3 sequence: CSAGGWDSQKETQYF. CDR3 in DNA: TGCAGTGCCGGGGGCTGGGACAGCCAAAAAGAGACCCAGTACTTC. The rearrangement joins TRBV20-1 to TRBJ2-5; maybe TRBD1 (7 bases). The CDR3 length is 15 residues. Germline values: CDR1 DFQATT, CDR2 SNEGSKA (reference sequence). Trimming removed 6 bases from V and 3 bases from J, with 20 bases in between.

This clonotype turned up a few times. This sequence joins TRBV29-1 and TRBJ2-5, with D possibly TRBD1 on 6 matching bases. V dropped 3 bases and J dropped 0 bases, with 8 bases sitting between them. Per the germline V gene, CDR1 is SQVTM and CDR2 is ANQGSEA. CDR3 length: 13 residues. CDR3 bases: TGCAGCGTTGACAGGGGTAACCAAGAGACCCAGTACTTC. Its protein product is CSVDRGNQETQYF.

This clonotype was seen a handful of times. The rearrangement uses TRBV5-1 and TRBJ2-3; possible D gene TRBD2, 6 bases. Germline loops: CDR1 SGHRS, CDR2 YFSETQ. The CDR3 extends over 15 amino acids. V was shortened by 0 bases and J by 1 base, with 9 bases between the two germline ends. Here the CDR3 reads CASSLAGVRTDTQYF. The CDR3 DNA sequence: TGCGCCAGCAGCTTGGCGGGGGTGCGCACAGATACGCAGTATTTT.

This clonotype has ten or more counts. The chain has TRBV4-1 and TRBJ1-5, with 8 bases identical to TRBD1. J gave up 1 base and V 3 bases, and 5 bases lay outside the gene matches. The CDR3 has 16 amino acids. Germline CDR1 and CDR2: MGHRA and YSYEKL. CDR3 amino acids: CASSQGQAGSNQPQHF. DNA for the CDR3: TGCGCCAGCAGCCAGGGACAGGCAGGGAGCAATCAGCCCCAGCATTTT.

This clonotype was detected only a few times. The chain links TRBV7-8 to TRBJ2-3, with a weak D call TRBD1 (5 bases). The CDR3 totals 17 residues. V was shortened by 4 bases and J by 0 bases, with 17 bases between the two germline ends. Germline values: CDR1 SGHVS, CDR2 FQNEAQ. This CDR3 is CASSSPGHRRSTDTQYF. DNA of the CDR3: TGTGCCAGCAGCTCGCCTGGACACCGAAGGAGCACAGATACGCAGTATTTT.

Only a few counts were recorded for this clonotype. V usage is TRBV11-2 and J usage is TRBJ1-6; maybe TRBD1 (5 bases). The germline CDR1 and CDR2 sequences are SGHAT and FQNNGV. V was trimmed by 2 bases and J by 7 bases, leaving 12 bases between them. The CDR3 is made up of 15 amino acids. CDR3 sequence reads: CASSLIFPGNSPLHF. Here the CDR3 DNA reads TGTGCCAGCAGCTTAATTTTCCCAGGGAATTCACCCCTCCACTTT.

This clonotype occurred many times. The junction shows a germline mismatch at one end, possibly a read error. The gene calls are TRBV25-1 and TRBJ2-5; 8 nucleotides agree with TRBD1. The CDR3 extends over 12 amino acids. Germline lookup yields CDR1 MGHDK and CDR2 SYGVNS. The CDR3 sequence is CATRTGPETRYF. The CDR3 DNA reads TGTGCCACCAGGACAGGGCCGGAGACCCGGTACTTC. Together with reference TRBV25-1 and TRBJ2-5, the CDR3 gives the full variable domain: EADIYQTPRYLVIGTGKKITLECSQTMGHDKMYWYQQDPGMELHLIHYSYGVNSTEKGDLSSESTVSRIRTEHFPLTLESARPSHTSQYLCATRTGPETRYFGPGTRLLVL.

This clonotype was counted between two and nine times. V is TRBV5-1 and J is TRBJ1-6; D is unresolved. The germline CDR1 and CDR2 sequences are SGHRS and YFSETQ. This CDR3 comprises 18 residues. V shed 0 bases and J shed 0 bases, with 13 bases lying between them. The CDR3 here is CASSLGPGESSYNSPLHF. The CDR3 region has the DNA TGCGCCAGCAGCTTGGGCCCCGGGGAGAGCTCCTATAATTCACCCCTCCACTTT.

At least ten counts were recorded for this clonotype. The chain joins TRBV12-3 or TRBV12-4 to TRBJ2-5; 12 bases match TRBD2. The CDR3 is made up of 16 amino acids. The V and J ends lost 5 bases and 5 bases, in that order; junction bases with no gene match: 9. CDR3 sequence reads: CASSDKTSGSPETQYF. CDR3 nucleotides: TGTGCCAGCAGTGACAAGACTAGCGGGAGTCCCGAGACCCAGTACTTC.

In DNA form, the CDR3 reads TGTGCCATCAGTGACCCCCTACAGGGTAGCAAATTCACCGGGGAGCTGTTTTTT. Its translation is CAISDPLQGSKFTGELFF. V usage is TRBV10-3 and J usage is TRBJ2-2, with D possibly matching TRBD1 (6 bases). The germline V gene has CDR1 ENHRY and CDR2 SYGVKD. V was cut by 3 bases and J by 4 bases, with 21 bases left in between. CDR3 length: 18 amino acids.

This clonotype was found a few times. The chain links TRBV4-1 to TRBJ1-5; D not certain. The V gene's germline CDR1 is MGHRA and CDR2 YSYEKL. The CDR3 spans 17 residues. V lost 3 bases to trimming and J lost 1 base, with 16 bases between them. The CDR3 DNA is TGCGCCAGCAGCCACCTGCCCCCAGGCGGGAGCAATCAGCCCCAGCATTTT. Translated, it gives CASSHLPPGGSNQPQHF.

V and J are TRBV4-2 and TRBJ1-6, with unresolved D. V was pared by 0 bases and J by 1 base, with 7 bases between. The CDR3 sequence is 16 residues long. The germline V gene encodes CDR1 LGHNA and CDR2 YNFKEQ. CDR3 nucleotide sequence: TGTGCCAGCAGCCAAGAAAAGGGTTCCTATAATTCACCCCTCCACTTT. Protein product: CASSQEKGSYNSPLHF.

The table lists this clonotype with a count of one. The V and J genes are TRBV3-1 and TRBJ2-7; D is unresolved. Germline V lookup: CDR1 LGHDT, CDR2 YNNKEL (reference sequence). V was trimmed by 4 bases and J by 0 bases, leaving 10 bases between them. CDR3 length: 14 amino acids. The CDR3 loop is CASSLDVVSYEQYF. The DNA for the CDR3 is TGTGCCAGCAGCCTAGATGTCGTCTCCTACGAGCAGTACTTC.

This clonotype has ten or more counts. The CDR3: CASSPTVPGRVFF. The CDR3, as DNA: TGTGCCAGCAGCCCGACAGTCCCCGGGAGGGTGTTTTTT. This chain links TRBV12-3 or TRBV12-4 with TRBJ2-2; 8 positions agree with TRBD2. The trim removed 6 bases at V and 15 bases at J, leaving 12 bases unmatched. This CDR3 comprises 13 residues.

This clonotype was seen a few times. This chain joins TRBV5-6 and TRBJ2-3; D is unresolved. V lost 0 bases and J lost 4, with 9 bases in between. This CDR3 comprises 14 residues. Looked up from germline, CDR1 is SGHDT and CDR2 is YYEEEE. The CDR3 region is CASSLVDISDTQYF. In DNA form, the CDR3 reads TGTGCCAGCAGCTTGGTGGATATCTCAGATACGCAGTATTTT.

The V call is TRBV5-1, the J call TRBJ1-2; TRBD1 matches at 7 bases. This CDR3 is built from 15 residues. Germline loops: CDR1 SGHRS, CDR2 YFSETQ. V lost 3 bases to trimming and J lost 6 bases; unmatched junction nucleotides: 11. CDR3 DNA: TGCGCCAGCAGCTCCGACAGGGCAGGGGGTGATGGCTACACCTTC. This gives the protein CASSSDRAGGDGYTF.

J is TRBJ1-4 and V is TRBV4-1; 8 bases match TRBD1. The CDR3 extends over 16 amino acids. Trimming removed 1 base from V and 1 base from J; junction bases left unmatched: 2. CDR1 MGHRA and CDR2 YSYEKL come from the germline V gene. The CDR3 here is CASSQVQGVTNEKLFF. The CDR3 nucleotides read TGCGCCAGCAGCCAAGTACAGGGGGTAACTAATGAAAAACTGTTTTTT.

This clonotype came up a few times. This CDR3 reads CASSRVAGGVYNEQFF. The CDR3 DNA is TGCGCCAGCAGCCGAGTAGCGGGGGGAGTCTACAATGAGCAGTTCTTC. This chain joins TRBV4-1 and TRBJ2-1; 10 nucleotides match TRBD2. J was trimmed by 3 bases and V by 4 bases; bases with no gene match: 6. This CDR3 contains 16 residues. CDR1 and CDR2 from the germline V gene are MGHRA and YSYEKL.

This clonotype was seen a few times. J is TRBJ2-7 and V is TRBV5-5, with TRBD2 matching over 10 bases. Germline assignment: CDR1 SGHKS and CDR2 YYEKEE (reference sequence). The CDR3 is made up of 18 amino acids. V was pared by 0 bases and J by 3 bases, with 12 bases of the junction left unmatched. CDR3 in DNA: TGTGCCAGCAGCTTGGGGACAAGTAGCGGGAGGTCCCTCTACGAGCAGTACTTC. Its translation is CASSLGTSSGRSLYEQYF. Using reference TRBV5-5 and TRBJ2-7 for the parts outside the CDR3, the full variable domain is DAGVTQSPTHLIKTRGQQVTLRCSPISGHKSVSWYQQVLGQGPQFIFQYYEKEERGRGNFPDRFSARQFPNYSSELNVNALLLGDSALYLCASSLGTSSGRSLYEQYFGPGTRLTVT.

The sample holds a few counts of this clonotype. The chain recombines TRBV19 with TRBJ1-2; tentatively, D is TRBD1 (6 bases). The germline V gene encodes CDR1 LNHDA and CDR2 SQIVND (reference sequence). V was cut by 4 bases and J by 0 bases, with 12 bases left in between. The CDR3 has 15 residues. CDR3 nucleotides: TGTGCCAGTAGTACAGACAGGCTAACTAACTATGGCTACACCTTC. The encoded protein is CASSTDRLTNYGYTF.

At least ten counts were recorded for this clonotype. The chain recombines TRBV2 with TRBJ2-7; either TRBD1 or TRBD2 may supply D (5 bases each). V was shortened by 4 bases and J by 3 bases, with 13 bases between the two germline ends. Germline CDR1 reads SNHLY; CDR2 reads FYNNEI. The CDR3 runs 14 residues. CDR3 coding DNA: TGTGCCAGCAGTGGTACGGGACGGATCTACGAGCAGTACTTC. Protein sequence: CASSGTGRIYEQYF.

The genes are TRBV28 and TRBJ2-7; 12 bases agree with TRBD2. After removal of 6 bases from V and 5 bases from J, the junction contained 5 bases not matched to a gene. CDR3 size: 14 residues. Per germline, CDR1 MDHEN and CDR2 SYDVKM. This chain's CDR3 is CASSKTSGSHEQYF. The CDR3 DNA sequence: TGTGCCAGCAGCAAGACTAGCGGGAGTCACGAGCAGTACTTC.